This T cell receptor (beta chain) was sequenced during a study of glioma-infiltrating T cells. Findings of the study overall: Non-neoplastic patients had below-expected tissue-blood divergence, while all gliomas exceeded expectation. Only very few CDR3 sequences appeared in both tissue and blood.

The iRepertoire nested amplicon-rescue multiplex PCR amplified TCR alpha and beta CDR3s from RNA. Tissue mRNA or PBMC total RNA, about 90-450 ng, went into one-step reverse transcription and amplification. TCRdb called the multiplex PCR reads again in MiXCR, with one record for every CDR3 protein. This sample has roughly 200,000 distinct CDR3 sequences, with around 30% found just once. Germline CDR1 LGHNA, CDR2 YNFKEQ. Deletions cut 1 base from V and 4 bases from J, with 13 bases between. The length of the CDR3 is 15 residues. With respect to this clonotype: What it recognizes is unknown.

The TCR sequence derives from a human donor with low-grade glioma or glioblastoma, undergoing nonglioma brain surgery, or in good health (not recorded which). The sequenced material came from glioma tissue, nonneoplastic brain tissue, or PBMCs (not recorded which). The chain uses TRBV4-2 and TRBJ2-5, with TRBD2 as a possible D gene (6 bases). The chain's CDR3 is CASSQVGTSSETQYF. The CDR3 DNA sequence: TGTGCCAGCAGCCAAGTGGGAACTAGCTCAGAGACCCAGTACTTC.